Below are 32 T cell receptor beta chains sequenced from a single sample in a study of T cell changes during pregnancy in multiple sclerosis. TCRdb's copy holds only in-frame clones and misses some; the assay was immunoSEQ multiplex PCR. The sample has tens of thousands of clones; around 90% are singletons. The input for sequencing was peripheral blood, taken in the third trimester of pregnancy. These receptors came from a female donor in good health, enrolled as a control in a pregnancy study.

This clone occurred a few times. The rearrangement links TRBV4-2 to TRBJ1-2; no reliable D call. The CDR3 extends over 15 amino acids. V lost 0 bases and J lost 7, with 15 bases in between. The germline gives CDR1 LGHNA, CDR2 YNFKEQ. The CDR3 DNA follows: TGTGCCAGCAGCCAAGAAGACATCGGACGGGGTGGCTACACCTTC. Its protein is CASSQEDIGRGGYTF.

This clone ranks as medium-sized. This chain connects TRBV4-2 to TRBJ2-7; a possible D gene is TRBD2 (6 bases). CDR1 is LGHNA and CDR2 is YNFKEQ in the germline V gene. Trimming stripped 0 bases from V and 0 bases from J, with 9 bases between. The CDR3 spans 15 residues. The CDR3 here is CASSQDLASSYEQYF. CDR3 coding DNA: TGTGCCAGCAGCCAAGATCTAGCGAGCTCCTACGAGCAGTACTTC.

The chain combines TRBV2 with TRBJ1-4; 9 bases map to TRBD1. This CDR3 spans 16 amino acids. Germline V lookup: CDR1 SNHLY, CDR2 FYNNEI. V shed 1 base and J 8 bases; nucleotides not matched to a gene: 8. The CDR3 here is CASSEVDRGRGEKLFF. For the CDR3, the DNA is TGTGCCAGCAGTGAAGTGGACAGGGGACGGGGCGAAAAACTGTTTTTT.

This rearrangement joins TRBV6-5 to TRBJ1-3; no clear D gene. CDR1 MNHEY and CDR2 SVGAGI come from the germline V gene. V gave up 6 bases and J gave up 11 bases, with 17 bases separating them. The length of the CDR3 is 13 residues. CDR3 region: CASSRGPHNSIYF. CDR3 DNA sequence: TGTGCCAGCAGCCGCGGCCCGCACAACTCCATATATTTT.

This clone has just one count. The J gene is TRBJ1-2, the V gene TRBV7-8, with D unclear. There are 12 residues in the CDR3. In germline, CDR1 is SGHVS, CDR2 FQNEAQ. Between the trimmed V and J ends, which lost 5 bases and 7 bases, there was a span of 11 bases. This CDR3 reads CASSPHRGGYTF. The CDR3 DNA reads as TGTGCCAGCAGCCCCCACCGGGGTGGCTACACCTTC.

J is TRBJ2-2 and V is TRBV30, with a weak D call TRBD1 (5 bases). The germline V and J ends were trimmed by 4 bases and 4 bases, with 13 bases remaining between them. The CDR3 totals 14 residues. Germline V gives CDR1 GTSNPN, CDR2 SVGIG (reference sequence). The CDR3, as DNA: TGTGCCTGGAAGGCAGGGCGCCGCACCGGGGAGCTGTTTTTT. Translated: CAWKAGRRTGELFF.

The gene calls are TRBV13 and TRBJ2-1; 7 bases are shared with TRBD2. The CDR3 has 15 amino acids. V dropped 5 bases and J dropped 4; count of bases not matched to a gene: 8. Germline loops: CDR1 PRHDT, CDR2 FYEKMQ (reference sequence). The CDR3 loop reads CASSLLRRGYNEQFF. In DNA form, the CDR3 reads TGTGCCAGCAGCCTCCTTAGGCGGGGGTACAATGAGCAGTTCTTC.

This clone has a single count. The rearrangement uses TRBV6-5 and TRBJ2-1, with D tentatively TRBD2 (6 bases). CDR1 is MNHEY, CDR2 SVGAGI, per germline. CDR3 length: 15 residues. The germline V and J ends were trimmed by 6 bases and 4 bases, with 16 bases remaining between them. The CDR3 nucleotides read TGTGCCAGCAGCCCGATTTTGGAGGGATACAATGAGCAGTTCTTC. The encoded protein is CASSPILEGYNEQFF.

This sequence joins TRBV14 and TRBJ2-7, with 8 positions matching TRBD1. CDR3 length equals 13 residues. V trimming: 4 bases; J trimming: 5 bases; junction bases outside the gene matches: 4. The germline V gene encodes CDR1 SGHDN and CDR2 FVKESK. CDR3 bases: TGTGCCAGCAGCCGGACAGGGTTGGACGAGCAGTACTTC. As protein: CASSRTGLDEQYF.

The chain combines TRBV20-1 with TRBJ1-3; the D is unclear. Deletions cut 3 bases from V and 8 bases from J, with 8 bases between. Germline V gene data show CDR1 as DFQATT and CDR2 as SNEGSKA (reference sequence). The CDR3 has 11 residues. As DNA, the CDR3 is TGCAGTGCTAGTCACTTAGACACCATATATTTT. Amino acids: CSASHLDTIYF.

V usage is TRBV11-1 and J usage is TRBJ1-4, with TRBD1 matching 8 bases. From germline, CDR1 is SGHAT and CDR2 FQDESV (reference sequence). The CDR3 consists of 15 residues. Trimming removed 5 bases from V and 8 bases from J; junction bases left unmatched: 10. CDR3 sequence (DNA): TGTGCCAGCAGCCCCCGACAGGGGCCGATAGAAAAACTGTTTTTT. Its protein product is CASSPRQGPIEKLFF.

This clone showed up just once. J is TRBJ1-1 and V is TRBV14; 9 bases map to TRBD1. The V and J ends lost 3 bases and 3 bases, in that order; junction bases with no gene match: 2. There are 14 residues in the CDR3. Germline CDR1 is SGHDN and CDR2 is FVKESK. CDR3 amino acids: CASSQGQGYTEAFF. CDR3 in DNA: TGTGCCAGCAGCCAGGGACAGGGTTACACTGAAGCTTTCTTT.

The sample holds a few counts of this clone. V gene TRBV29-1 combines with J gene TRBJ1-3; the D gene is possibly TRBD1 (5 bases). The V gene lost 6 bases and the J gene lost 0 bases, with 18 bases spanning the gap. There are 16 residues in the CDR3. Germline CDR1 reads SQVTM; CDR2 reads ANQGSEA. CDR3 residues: CSVKEGAGFSGNTIYF. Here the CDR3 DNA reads TGCAGCGTCAAGGAAGGGGCGGGATTCTCTGGAAACACCATATATTTT.

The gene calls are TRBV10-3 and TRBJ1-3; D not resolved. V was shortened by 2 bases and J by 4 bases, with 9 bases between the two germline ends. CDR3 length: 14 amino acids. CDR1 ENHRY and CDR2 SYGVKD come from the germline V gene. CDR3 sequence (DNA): TGTGCCATCAGTGAGACCTCTGCGGGAAACACCATATATTTT. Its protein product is CAISETSAGNTIYF.

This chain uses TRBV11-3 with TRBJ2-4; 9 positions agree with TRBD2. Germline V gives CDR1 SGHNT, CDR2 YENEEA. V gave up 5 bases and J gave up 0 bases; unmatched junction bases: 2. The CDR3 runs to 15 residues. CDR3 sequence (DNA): TGTGCCAGCAGCCCGGGACTAGCAGCCAAAAACATTCAGTACTTC. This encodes CASSPGLAAKNIQYF.

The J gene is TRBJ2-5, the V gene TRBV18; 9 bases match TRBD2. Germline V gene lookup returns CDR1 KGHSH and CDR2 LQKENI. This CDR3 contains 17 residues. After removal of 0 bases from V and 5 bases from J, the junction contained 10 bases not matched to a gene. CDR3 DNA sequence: TGTGCCAGCTCACCACCGACTAGCGGCCCCAAATACGAGACCCAGTACTTC. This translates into CASSPPTSGPKYETQYF.

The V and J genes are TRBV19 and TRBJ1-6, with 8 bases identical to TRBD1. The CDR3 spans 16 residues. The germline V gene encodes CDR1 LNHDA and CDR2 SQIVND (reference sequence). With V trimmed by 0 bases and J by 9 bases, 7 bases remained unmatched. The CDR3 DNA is TGTGCCAGTAGTATAGAGGGACAGGATTGGGGTTCACCCCTCCACTTT. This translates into CASSIEGQDWGSPLHF.

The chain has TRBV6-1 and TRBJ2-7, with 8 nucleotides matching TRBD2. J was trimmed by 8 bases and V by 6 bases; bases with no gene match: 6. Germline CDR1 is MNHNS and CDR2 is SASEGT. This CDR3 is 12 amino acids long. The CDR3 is CASRRGDQKQYF. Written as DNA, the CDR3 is TGTGCCAGCAGGCGGGGGGACCAAAAGCAGTACTTC.

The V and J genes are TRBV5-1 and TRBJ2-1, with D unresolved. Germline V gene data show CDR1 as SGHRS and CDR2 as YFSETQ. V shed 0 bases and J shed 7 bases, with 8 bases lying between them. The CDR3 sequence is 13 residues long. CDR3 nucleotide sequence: TGCGCCAGCAGCTTGGAAGCCTCGAATGAGCAGTTCTTC. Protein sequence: CASSLEASNEQFF.

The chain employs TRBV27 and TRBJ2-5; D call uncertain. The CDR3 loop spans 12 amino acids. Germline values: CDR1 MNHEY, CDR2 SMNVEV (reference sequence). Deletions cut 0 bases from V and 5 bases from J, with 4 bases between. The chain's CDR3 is CASSLSGETQYF. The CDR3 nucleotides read TGTGCCAGCAGTTTATCCGGGGAGACCCAGTACTTC.

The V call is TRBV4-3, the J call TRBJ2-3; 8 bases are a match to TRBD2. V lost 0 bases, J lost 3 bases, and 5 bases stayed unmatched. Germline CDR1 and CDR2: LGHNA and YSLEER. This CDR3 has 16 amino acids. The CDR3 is CASSQEHERGTDTQYF. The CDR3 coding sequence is TGCGCCAGCAGCCAAGAACACGAGCGGGGGACAGATACGCAGTATTTT.

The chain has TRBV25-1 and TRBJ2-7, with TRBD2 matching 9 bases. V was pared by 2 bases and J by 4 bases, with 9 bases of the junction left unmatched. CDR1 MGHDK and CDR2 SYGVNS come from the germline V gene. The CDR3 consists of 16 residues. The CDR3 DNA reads TGTGCCAGCAGTGAAAGTCGTGGACTAGCGTCATACGAGCAGTACTTC. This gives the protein CASSESRGLASYEQYF.

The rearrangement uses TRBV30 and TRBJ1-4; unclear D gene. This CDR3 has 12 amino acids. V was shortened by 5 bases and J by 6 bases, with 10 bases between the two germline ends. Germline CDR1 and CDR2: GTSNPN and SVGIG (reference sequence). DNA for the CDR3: TGTGCCTGGGGGCCGATGGATGAAAAACTGTTTTTT. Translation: CAWGPMDEKLFF. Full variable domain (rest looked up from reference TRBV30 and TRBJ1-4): SQTIHQWPATLVQPVGSPLSLECTVEGTSNPNLYWYRQAAGRGLQLLFYSVGIGQISSEVPQNLSASRPQDRQFILSSKKLLLSDSGFYLCAWGPMDEKLFFGSGTQLSVL.

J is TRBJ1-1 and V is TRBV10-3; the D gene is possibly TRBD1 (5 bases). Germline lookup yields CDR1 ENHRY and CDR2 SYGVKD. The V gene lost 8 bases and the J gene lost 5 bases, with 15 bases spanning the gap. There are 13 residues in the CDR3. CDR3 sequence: CAIVKVGGTEAFF. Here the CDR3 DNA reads TGTGCCATCGTAAAGGTGGGGGGGACTGAAGCTTTCTTT.

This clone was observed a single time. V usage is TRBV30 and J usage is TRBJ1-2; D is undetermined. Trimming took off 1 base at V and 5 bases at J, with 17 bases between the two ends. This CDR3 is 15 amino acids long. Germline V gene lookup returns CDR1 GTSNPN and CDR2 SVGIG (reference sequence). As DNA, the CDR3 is TGTGCCTGGAGTGAGATTTTGGCGGTCGCATATGGCTACACCTTC. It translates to CAWSEILAVAYGYTF. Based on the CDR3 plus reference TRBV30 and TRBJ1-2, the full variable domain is SQTIHQWPATLVQPVGSPLSLECTVEGTSNPNLYWYRQAAGRGLQLLFYSVGIGQISSEVPQNLSASRPQDRQFILSSKKLLLSDSGFYLCAWSEILAVAYGYTFGSGTRLTVV.

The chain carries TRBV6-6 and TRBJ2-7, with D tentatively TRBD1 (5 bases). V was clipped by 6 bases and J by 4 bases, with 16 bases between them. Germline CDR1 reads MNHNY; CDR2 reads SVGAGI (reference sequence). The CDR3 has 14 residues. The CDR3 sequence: CASSKDKRSYEQYF. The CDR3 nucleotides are TGTGCCAGCAGCAAGGACAAAAGGTCATACGAGCAGTACTTC.

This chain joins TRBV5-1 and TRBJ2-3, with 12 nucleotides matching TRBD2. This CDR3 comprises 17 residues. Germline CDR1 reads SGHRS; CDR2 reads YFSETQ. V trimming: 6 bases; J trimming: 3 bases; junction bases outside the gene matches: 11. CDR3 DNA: TGCGCCAGCAACTCCGCCCGACTAGCGGGGGAGACAGATACGCAGTATTTT. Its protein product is CASNSARLAGETDTQYF.

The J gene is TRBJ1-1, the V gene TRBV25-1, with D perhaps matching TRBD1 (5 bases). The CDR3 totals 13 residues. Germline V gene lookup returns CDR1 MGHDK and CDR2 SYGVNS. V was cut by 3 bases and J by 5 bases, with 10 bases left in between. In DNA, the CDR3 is TGTGCCAGCAGTGAGGCGGGGGGGACTGAAGCTTTCTTT. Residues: CASSEAGGTEAFF. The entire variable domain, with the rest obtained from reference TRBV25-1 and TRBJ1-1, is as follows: EADIYQTPRYLVIGTGKKITLECSQTMGHDKMYWYQQDPGMELHLIHYSYGVNSTEKGDLSSESTVSRIRTEHFPLTLESARPSHTSQYLCASSEAGGTEAFFGQGTRLTVV.

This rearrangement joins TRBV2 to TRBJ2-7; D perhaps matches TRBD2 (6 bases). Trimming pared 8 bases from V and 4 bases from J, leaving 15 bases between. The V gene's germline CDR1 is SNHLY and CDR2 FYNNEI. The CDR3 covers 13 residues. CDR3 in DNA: TGTGCCAGCCTGGGGGGAGTCGGATACGAGCAGTACTTC. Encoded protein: CASLGGVGYEQYF.

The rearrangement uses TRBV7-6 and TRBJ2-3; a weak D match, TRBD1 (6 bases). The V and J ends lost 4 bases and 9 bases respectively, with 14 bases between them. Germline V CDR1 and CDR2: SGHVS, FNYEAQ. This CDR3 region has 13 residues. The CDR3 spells CASSSRPQGTQYF. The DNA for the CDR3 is TGTGCCAGCAGCTCCCGACCTCAGGGGACGCAGTATTTT.

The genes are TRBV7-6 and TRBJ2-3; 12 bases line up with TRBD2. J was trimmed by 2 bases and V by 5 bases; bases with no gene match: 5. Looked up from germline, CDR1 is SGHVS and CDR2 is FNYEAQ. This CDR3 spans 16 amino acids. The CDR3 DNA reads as TGTGCCAGCAGCCCACTAGCGGGGGGACACACAGATACGCAGTATTTT. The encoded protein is CASSPLAGGHTDTQYF. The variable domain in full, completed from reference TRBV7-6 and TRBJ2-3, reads GAGVSQSPRYKVTKRGQDVALRCDPISGHVSLYWYRQALGQGPEFLTYFNYEAQQDKSGLPNDRFSAERPEGSISTLTIQRTEQRDSAMYRCASSPLAGGHTDTQYFGPGTRLTVL.

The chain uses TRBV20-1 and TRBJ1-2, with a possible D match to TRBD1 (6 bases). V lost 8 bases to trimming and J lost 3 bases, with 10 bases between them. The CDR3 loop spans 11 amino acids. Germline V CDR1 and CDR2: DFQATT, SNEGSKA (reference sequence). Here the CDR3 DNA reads TGCAGTCCGGACAGCTACTATGGCTACACCTTC. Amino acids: CSPDSYYGYTF.